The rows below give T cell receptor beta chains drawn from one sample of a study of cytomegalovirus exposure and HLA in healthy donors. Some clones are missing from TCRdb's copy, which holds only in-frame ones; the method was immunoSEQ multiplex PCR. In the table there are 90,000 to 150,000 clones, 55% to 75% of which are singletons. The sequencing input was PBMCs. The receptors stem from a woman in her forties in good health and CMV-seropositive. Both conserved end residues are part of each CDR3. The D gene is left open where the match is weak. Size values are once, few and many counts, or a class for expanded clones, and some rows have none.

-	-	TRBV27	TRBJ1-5	TGTGCCAGCAGGGGGCTGGGTTGGGGGGAGCCCCAGCATTTT	CASRGLGWGEPQHF
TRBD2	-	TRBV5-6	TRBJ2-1	TGTGCCAGCAGCTTGGAAGAGCGGGGGGCGTACAATGAGCAGTTCTTC	CASSLEERGAYNEQFF
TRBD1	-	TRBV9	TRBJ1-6	TGTGCCAGCAGCGTATCCGGGACAGGGGGGACTTCACCCCTCCACTTT	CASSVSGTGGTSPLHF
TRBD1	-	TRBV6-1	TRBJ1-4	TGTGCCAGCGGAGTGACAGGGAGGAGTAATGAAAAACTGTTTTTT	CASGVTGRSNEKLFF
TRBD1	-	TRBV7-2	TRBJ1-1	TGTGCCAGCAGCCCCGCCGGGACAGGGTGGTCTGACACTGAAGCTTTCTTT	CASSPAGTGWSDTEAFF
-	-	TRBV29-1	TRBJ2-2	TGCAGCGTTGGGGGCGGACAGCCGAACACCGGGGAGCTGTTTTTT	CSVGGGQPNTGELFF
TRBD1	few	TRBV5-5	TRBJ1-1	TGTGCCAGCCAGGGGGGCCTGAACACTGAAGCTTTCTTT	CASQGGLNTEAFF
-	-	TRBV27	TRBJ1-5	TGTGCCAGCAGGGAGGGGTACAATCAGCCCCAGCATTTT	CASREGYNQPQHF
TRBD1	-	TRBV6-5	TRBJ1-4	TGTGCCAGCAGGCCGACAGGGTCGACCGAAAAACTGTTTTTT	CASRPTGSTEKLFF
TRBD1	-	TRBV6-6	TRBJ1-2	TGTGCCAGCAGTATATCCGGGACAGGGGACGGCTACACCTTC	CASSISGTGDGYTF
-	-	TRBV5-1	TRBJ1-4	TGCGCCAGCAGCTTGGTTGGGAGAACAACTAATGAAAAACTGTTTTTT	CASSLVGRTTNEKLFF
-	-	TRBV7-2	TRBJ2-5	TGTGCCAGCAGCCGAGGTGGCCAAGAGACCCAGTACTTC	CASSRGGQETQYF
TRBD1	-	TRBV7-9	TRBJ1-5	TGTGCCAGCAGCCTTGGACAGGGGTACAATCAGCCCCAGCATTTT	CASSLGQGYNQPQHF
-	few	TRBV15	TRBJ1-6	TGTGCCACCAGCAGACCCCGTAAGGGGAACTCACCCCTCCACTTT	CATSRPRKGNSPLHF
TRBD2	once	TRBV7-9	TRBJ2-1	TGTGCCAGCAGCTCCGGGACTAGCGGGGCCTACAATGAGCAGTTCTTC	CASSSGTSGAYNEQFF
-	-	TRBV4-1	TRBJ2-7	TGCGCCAGCAGCCCCTCCGCGGTAACCGAGCAGTACTTC	CASSPSAVTEQYF
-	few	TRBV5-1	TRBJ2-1	TGCGCCAGCAGCCCTCAGGGGTACAATGAGCAGTTCTTC	CASSPQGYNEQFF
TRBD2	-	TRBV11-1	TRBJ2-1	TGTGCCAGCAGCAAAAGTCTACTAGCGGGGGGGCCCAATGAGCAGTTCTTC	CASSKSLLAGGPNEQFF
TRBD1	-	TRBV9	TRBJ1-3	TGTGCCAGCAGCGCGGACAGGGGTGGGGACACCATATATTTT	CASSADRGGDTIYF
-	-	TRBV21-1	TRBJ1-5	TGTGCCAGCACGAGGGAAGGGATCAATCAGCCCCAGCATTTT	CASTREGINQPQHF
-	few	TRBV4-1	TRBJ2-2	TGCGCCAGCAGCCAACTTTCCTATGCCGGGGAGCTGTTTTTT	CASSQLSYAGELFF
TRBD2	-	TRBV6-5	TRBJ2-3	TGTGCCAGCAGTTACGGTAGCGGGTTAGCAGATACGCAGTATTTT	CASSYGSGLADTQYF
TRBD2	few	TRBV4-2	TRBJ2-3	TGTGCCAGCAGCCTGAGACTAGCGGGGGGGCAGAGCACAGATACGCAGTATTTT	CASSLRLAGGQSTDTQYF
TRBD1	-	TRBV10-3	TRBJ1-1	TGTGCCACAGCCCGACAGGGGACTGAAGCTTTCTTT	CATARQGTEAFF
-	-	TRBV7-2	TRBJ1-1	TGTGCCAGCAGCTTTCGGGGGGCGGCTGAAGCTTTCTTT	CASSFRGAAEAFF
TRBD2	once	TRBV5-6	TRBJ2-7	TGTGCCAGCAGCCCGGTGGGGAGGGGTAGGGACTACGAGCAGTACTTC	CASSPVGRGRDYEQYF
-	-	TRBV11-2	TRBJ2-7	TGTGCCAGCAGCGCGAACCCCTACGAGCAGTACTTC	CASSANPYEQYF
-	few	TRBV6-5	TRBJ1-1	TGTGCCAGCACCCTAAACGTCCTGAACACTGAAGCTTTCTTT	CASTLNVLNTEAFF
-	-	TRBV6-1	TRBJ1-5	TGTGCCAGCAGTGAAGGGACAGACAATCAGCCCCAGCATTTT	CASSEGTDNQPQHF
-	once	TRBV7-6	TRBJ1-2	TGTGCCAGCAGCTTAGTAGGGGGGGGCCACTATGGCTACACCTTC	CASSLVGGGHYGYTF
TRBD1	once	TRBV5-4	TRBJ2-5	TGTGCCAGCAGCTTGGACGGACAGGCGCAAGAGACCCAGTACTTC	CASSLDGQAQETQYF
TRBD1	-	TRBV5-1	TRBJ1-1	TGCGCCAGCAGCCGGGACAGAGTGAACACTGAAGCTTTCTTT	CASSRDRVNTEAFF
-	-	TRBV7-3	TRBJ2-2	TGTGCCAGCAGCTTTATCCCCGGGGAGCTGTTTTTT	CASSFIPGELFF
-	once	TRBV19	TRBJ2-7	TGTGCCAGTAGTCAGGGATCAACCTACGAGCAGTACTTC	CASSQGSTYEQYF
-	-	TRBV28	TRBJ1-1	TGTGCCAGCAGTTTATATGGGGCCCCGCCTCCTGAAGCTTTCTTT	CASSLYGAPPPEAFF
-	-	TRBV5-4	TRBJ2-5	TGTGCCAGCAGTTCTACAGGCGGACAGACCCAGTACTTC	CASSSTGGQTQYF
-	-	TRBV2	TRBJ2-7	TGTGCCAGCAGTGAAGCGCTTCGGGGAGCGGGCAAATCCTACGAGCAGTACTTC	CASSEALRGAGKSYEQYF
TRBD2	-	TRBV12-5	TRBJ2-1	TGTGCTAGTGCCACCGGGGGGGATCGCAATGAGCAGTTCTTC	CASATGGDRNEQFF
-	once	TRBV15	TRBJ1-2	TGTGCCACCAGCAGAGATCTGGCGGGAACCCAATATGGCTACACCTTC	CATSRDLAGTQYGYTF
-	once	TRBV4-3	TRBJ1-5	TGCGCCAGCAGCCAAGCCGTCGATCAGCCCCAGCATTTT	CASSQAVDQPQHF
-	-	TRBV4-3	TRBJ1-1	TGCGCCAGCAGCCAAGATCAGGGCAGAGAAGCTTTCTTT	CASSQDQGREAFF
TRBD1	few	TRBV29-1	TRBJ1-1	TGCAGCGTCGCCGGACAGGGGGCGCTGAGGACTGAAGCTTTCTTT	CSVAGQGALRTEAFF
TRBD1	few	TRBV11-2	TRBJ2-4	TGTGCCAGCAGCTGGGACAGGGACGTGGGAAACATTCAGTACTTC	CASSWDRDVGNIQYF
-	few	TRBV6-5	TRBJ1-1	TGTGCCAGCAGTTCTGGGGGAGGCATGAACACTGAAGCTTTCTTT	CASSSGGGMNTEAFF
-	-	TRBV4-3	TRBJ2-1	TGCGCCAGCAGCCAAGTGGGGCAGGGATACAATGAGCAGTTCTTC	CASSQVGQGYNEQFF